This entry lists 15 T cell receptor beta chains sequenced from one sample in a study of T cells in localized non-small cell lung cancer. The repertoire was sequenced with immunoSEQ multiplex PCR; TCRdb's copy has only in-frame clones and lacks some. The sample consists of tens of thousands of clones, about 85% of them appearing once. Sample: peripheral blood, taken before any cancer treatment. The source of these receptors is a female donor at least 60 years old with stage II squamous cell lung carcinoma.

The genes are TRBV2 and TRBJ2-7; TRBD1 is a possible D gene (6 bases). CDR3 length equals 14 residues. Germline values: CDR1 SNHLY, CDR2 FYNNEI. V dropped 3 bases and J dropped 5 bases, with 14 bases sitting between them. The CDR3 DNA is TGTGCCAGCAGTGAGAAAAGCAGGGGAGACGAGCAGTACTTC. Translation: CASSEKSRGDEQYF.

The rearrangement uses TRBV5-1 and TRBJ2-5; D is unresolved. The CDR3 contains 13 residues. Trimming took 1 base from V and 3 from J, leaving 7 bases between them. Per the germline V gene, CDR1 is SGHRS and CDR2 is YFSETQ. CDR3 nucleotides: TGCGCCAGCAGCTTGCTCAGCGAAGAGACCCAGTACTTC. This translates into CASSLLSEETQYF.

The CDR3 region is CASSETEDRHNEQFF. Written as DNA, the CDR3 is TGTGCCAGCAGTGAGACAGAAGACAGACACAATGAGCAGTTCTTC. This rearrangement joins TRBV6-4 to TRBJ2-1; a possible D gene is TRBD1 (5 bases). Per germline, CDR1 MRHNA and CDR2 SNTAGT. This CDR3 is built from 15 residues. V shed 3 bases and J shed 5 bases, with 14 bases lying between them.

Only a few counts were recorded for this clone. This rearrangement joins TRBV6-1 to TRBJ1-1, with D tentatively TRBD1 (5 bases). Germline CDR1 is MNHNS and CDR2 is SASEGT. The germline V and J ends were trimmed by 3 bases and 1 base, with 9 bases remaining between them. This CDR3 contains 14 residues. The CDR3 spells CASSDRGSNTEAFF. DNA for the CDR3: TGTGCCAGCAGTGATAGGGGTTCGAACACTGAAGCTTTCTTT.

The rearrangement links TRBV6-5 to TRBJ1-1, with D unresolved. CDR3 length: 14 amino acids. V was shortened by 7 bases and J by 4 bases, with 16 bases between the two germline ends. Germline lookup yields CDR1 MNHEY and CDR2 SVGAGI. DNA for the CDR3: TGTGCCAGCACCAAGGGTAGGGAGGGCACTGAAGCTTTCTTT. This gives the protein CASTKGREGTEAFF.

The gene calls are TRBV19 and TRBJ1-2; tentatively, D is TRBD1 (5 bases). Germline V gives CDR1 LNHDA, CDR2 SQIVND (reference sequence). This CDR3 region has 14 residues. Trimming took 7 bases from V and 4 from J, leaving 16 bases between them. The CDR3 sequence is CASNLRGRIYGYTF. CDR3 coding DNA: TGTGCCAGTAACCTAAGGGGCCGCATCTATGGCTACACCTTC.

This clone was detected once. V usage is TRBV7-9 and J usage is TRBJ1-1; 8 bases are shared with TRBD1. Unmatched junction bases numbered 12, after V lost 5 bases and J lost 4 bases. CDR1 is SEHNR and CDR2 is FQNEAQ in the germline V gene (reference sequence). The CDR3 runs to 16 residues. CDR3 protein: CASSPPRGRRLTEAFF. The CDR3 region has the DNA TGTGCCAGCAGCCCACCCAGGGGGCGCCGACTCACTGAAGCTTTCTTT.

The rearrangement joins TRBV5-1 to TRBJ1-1; 7 bases are a match to TRBD1. V gave up 5 bases and J gave up 1 base; unmatched junction bases: 14. The CDR3 is made up of 17 amino acids. Germline assignment: CDR1 SGHRS and CDR2 YFSETQ. CDR3 loop: CASRGGTLLTGNTEAFF. CDR3 DNA sequence: TGCGCCAGCAGAGGGGGCACCTTATTGACAGGGAACACTGAAGCTTTCTTT.

DNA for the CDR3: TGTGCCAGCAGCATCCGGGCAAACTATGGCTACACCTTC. This codes for CASSIRANYGYTF. V usage is TRBV5-4 and J usage is TRBJ1-2; D gene unclear. CDR1 is SGHNT and CDR2 is YYREEE in the germline V gene (reference sequence). CDR3 size: 13 residues. The V end was cut by 4 bases, the J end by 2 bases, with 9 bases between.

The rearrangement uses TRBV19 and TRBJ2-2, with D maybe TRBD2 (6 bases). Trimming took off 6 bases at V and 6 bases at J, with 17 bases between the two ends. The CDR3 loop spans 15 amino acids. Per germline, CDR1 LNHDA and CDR2 SQIVND (reference sequence). The CDR3 here is CASSPAGFGAGELFF. In DNA form, the CDR3 reads TGTGCCAGTAGCCCCGCGGGGTTCGGAGCCGGGGAGCTGTTTTTT.

The rearrangement uses TRBV6-6 and TRBJ1-4; no definite D call. Germline V gene lookup returns CDR1 MNHNY and CDR2 SVGAGI (reference sequence). V was trimmed by 7 bases and J by 2 bases, leaving 14 bases between them. The CDR3 has 15 residues. CDR3 sequence reads: CASTQMGKTNEKLFF. The CDR3 nucleotides read TGTGCCAGCACCCAGATGGGGAAGACTAATGAAAAACTGTTTTTT.

The chain uses TRBV15 and TRBJ1-2, with no clear D. CDR1 LNHNV and CDR2 YYDKDF come from the germline V gene (reference sequence). V was shortened by 0 bases and J by 7 bases, with 9 bases between the two germline ends. This CDR3 region has 13 residues. The CDR3 sequence is CATSREGPAGYTF. In DNA form, the CDR3 reads TGTGCCACCAGCAGAGAAGGTCCTGCTGGCTACACCTTC. The full variable domain, completed using reference TRBV15 and TRBJ1-2, is DAMVIQNPRYQVTQFGKPVTLSCSQTLNHNVMYWYQQKSSQAPKLLFHYYDKDFNNEADTPDNFQSRRPNTSFCFLDIRSPGLGDTAMYLCATSREGPAGYTFGSGTRLTVV.

V is TRBV14 and J is TRBJ1-1; D uncertain. Germline-derived CDR1 and CDR2 are SGHDN and FVKESK. V was trimmed by 8 bases and J by 4 bases, leaving 8 bases between them. The CDR3 is made up of 11 amino acids. CDR3 DNA sequence: TGTGCCAGCCGGTGGGGCACTGAAGCTTTCTTT. Protein product: CASRWGTEAFF.

The CDR3 DNA reads as TGCGCCAGCAGCAACTCCATAGTCGCCGGGGAGCTGTTTTTT. Its protein is CASSNSIVAGELFF. The chain recombines TRBV5-1 with TRBJ2-2; no firm D call. Trimming pared 4 bases from V and 6 bases from J, leaving 13 bases between. The germline V gene has CDR1 SGHRS and CDR2 YFSETQ. CDR3 length: 14 amino acids.

The chain uses TRBV9 and TRBJ1-1; no clear D gene. Germline values: CDR1 SGDLS, CDR2 YYNGEE. Deletions cut 4 bases from V and 0 bases from J, with 10 bases between. The CDR3 contains 14 residues. Here the CDR3 reads CASSPRPVNTEAFF. The DNA of the CDR3 is TGTGCCAGCAGCCCACGCCCAGTGAACACTGAAGCTTTCTTT.